These 24 T cell receptor beta chains share one sample of origin, sequenced in a study of shared clonotypes between healthy human individuals. Assay: immunoSEQ multiplex PCR; the TCRdb copy retains only in-frame clones and omits some. The sample lists roughly 1.5 million clones, approximately 98% occurring once. Sequenced material: naive CD4+ T cells sorted from blood. Subset here: CD45RA+ positively selected. These receptors were collected from a man younger than 40 in good health.

The rearrangement links TRBV7-9 to TRBJ1-1; no reliable D call. Deletions cut 4 bases from V and 2 bases from J, with 8 bases between. The CDR3 runs to 13 residues. Germline V gives CDR1 SEHNR, CDR2 FQNEAQ (reference sequence). The chain's CDR3 is CASSSRANTEAFF. DNA for the CDR3: TGTGCCAGCAGCTCGCGGGCTAACACTGAAGCTTTCTTT.

The gene calls are TRBV15 and TRBJ2-5; D unresolved. Trimming took off 0 bases at V and 7 bases at J, with 12 bases between the two ends. Germline values: CDR1 LNHNV, CDR2 YYDKDF (reference sequence). This CDR3 contains 14 residues. As DNA, the CDR3 is TGTGCCACCAGCAGAGACAGGTCCCGAGGGACCCAGTACTTC. The encoded protein is CATSRDRSRGTQYF.

This chain connects TRBV19 to TRBJ2-5; 9 bases match TRBD1. Germline assignment: CDR1 LNHDA and CDR2 SQIVND (reference sequence). The CDR3 runs 16 residues. V lost 4 bases and J lost 0; bases outside the gene matches: 6. CDR3 DNA sequence: TGTGCCAGTAGTAGGGGACAGGGACCTTACCAAGAGACCCAGTACTTC. Protein: CASSRGQGPYQETQYF. Looking up the rest from reference TRBV19 and TRBJ2-5 gives the full variable domain: DGGITQSPKYLFRKEGQNVTLSCEQNLNHDAMYWYRQDPGQGLRLIYYSQIVNDFQKGDIAEGYSVSREKKESFPLTVTSAQKNPTAFYLCASSRGQGPYQETQYFGPGTRLLVL.

The chain is built from TRBV28 and TRBJ2-3; TRBD2 agrees at 12 bases. Germline V lookup: CDR1 MDHEN, CDR2 SYDVKM. With V trimmed by 3 bases and J by 4 bases, 8 bases remained unmatched. CDR3 length: 17 residues. In DNA, the CDR3 is TGTGCCAGCAGTTTTAGTCTAGCGGGAGGGGGAGCAGATACGCAGTATTTT. It yields the protein CASSFSLAGGGADTQYF.

The genes are TRBV5-4 and TRBJ2-2; TRBD2 aligns across 13 bases. V shed 4 bases, J shed 5 bases, and the junction held 8 bases outside the gene matches. The CDR3 spans 17 residues. Germline V gives CDR1 SGHNT, CDR2 YYREEE (reference sequence). The CDR3 DNA reads as TGTGCCAGCAGCCAGGGACTAGCGGGATCGGGGACCGGGGAGCTGTTTTTT. Amino acid sequence: CASSQGLAGSGTGELFF.

J is TRBJ1-5 and V is TRBV5-5; TRBD1 might be the D (5 bases). The germline V gene encodes CDR1 SGHKS and CDR2 YYEKEE (reference sequence). The CDR3 is 14 residues long. Trimming took off 4 bases at V and 7 bases at J, with 15 bases between the two ends. In nucleotides, the CDR3 is TGTGCCAGCAGCGAACAGGTGGCCGAGCAGCCCCAGCATTTT. This translates into CASSEQVAEQPQHF.

This clone was observed a single time. This rearrangement joins TRBV5-1 to TRBJ2-7; 10 bases match TRBD1. This CDR3 region has 18 residues. Germline V lookup: CDR1 SGHRS, CDR2 YFSETQ. The V segment lost 3 bases and the J segment 5 bases; nucleotides outside the gene matches: 17. This CDR3 reads CASSSIKGPGQGSHEQYF. The CDR3 DNA is TGCGCCAGCAGCTCCATTAAGGGACCGGGACAGGGGAGCCACGAGCAGTACTTC.

The chain links TRBV7-2 to TRBJ1-2, with 10 bases aligning to TRBD1. This CDR3 has 18 amino acids. V lost 0 bases, J lost 7 bases, and 14 bases stayed unmatched. Germline CDR1 is SGHTA and CDR2 is FQGNSA. The CDR3 protein is CASSLAVSGRQGARGYTF. CDR3 in DNA: TGTGCCAGCAGCTTAGCGGTATCAGGTCGACAGGGGGCGCGTGGCTACACCTTC.

The gene calls are TRBV10-2 and TRBJ2-5; 7 bases fit TRBD2. V shed 4 bases and J 5 bases; nucleotides not matched to a gene: 4. From germline, CDR1 is WSHSY and CDR2 SAAADI. The CDR3 has 13 amino acids. The CDR3 sequence is CASSAAGAETQYF. For the CDR3, the DNA is TGCGCCAGCAGTGCTGCGGGAGCTGAGACCCAGTACTTC.

The chain links TRBV7-7 to TRBJ2-7; D might be TRBD1 or TRBD2, each matching 5 bases. The CDR3 sequence is 15 residues long. Germline loops: CDR1 SSHAT, CDR2 FNYEAQ (reference sequence). The ends were cut back, 0 bases at V and 1 base at J, with 10 bases in the middle. The CDR3 region is CASSLAMGPSYEQYF. The CDR3 region has the DNA TGTGCCAGCAGCTTAGCTATGGGACCATCCTACGAGCAGTACTTC.

To note about this clone: Distinct nucleotide sequences in the sample also encode this CDR3. This chain uses TRBV29-1 with TRBJ2-1, with D unclear. The CDR3 totals 10 residues. The germline V and J ends were trimmed by 4 bases and 6 bases, with 4 bases remaining between them. CDR1 is SQVTM and CDR2 is ANQGSEA in the germline V gene. CDR3 region: CSVAGNEQFF. The CDR3 bases are TGCAGCGTTGCCGGCAATGAGCAGTTCTTC.

V is TRBV6-5 and J is TRBJ1-2, with 8 bases fitting TRBD1. The CDR3 spans 16 residues. Germline V lookup: CDR1 MNHEY, CDR2 SVGAGI. Trimming cost V 2 bases and J 5 bases; bases outside gene matches: 10. CDR3 nucleotides: TGTGCCAGCAGTTACCGCTGGACAGGGTTGAATTATGGCTACACCTTC. Encoded protein: CASSYRWTGLNYGYTF.

The chain carries TRBV5-1 and TRBJ2-1; TRBD2 matches 9 bases. CDR3 length: 14 residues. J was trimmed by 10 bases and V by 1 base; bases with no gene match: 6. Germline CDR1 and CDR2: SGHRS and YFSETQ. Written as DNA, the CDR3 is TGCGCCAGCAGCTTGTTAACGGCGGGAGGGGAGCAGTTCTTC. It codes for CASSLLTAGGEQFF.

This clone came up once. The rearrangement uses TRBV10-3 and TRBJ1-3; tentatively, D is TRBD1 (5 bases). V lost 3 bases and J 4 bases, leaving 16 bases between the germline ends. The CDR3 loop spans 16 amino acids. Germline CDR1 ENHRY, CDR2 SYGVKD. DNA of the CDR3: TGTGCCATCAGTGATCAACCAGGGTCGTTCGGAAACACCATATATTTT. As protein: CAISDQPGSFGNTIYF.

The CDR3 sequence: CASSNQTGLMGYTF. CDR3 coding DNA: TGTGCCAGCTCAAATCAGACAGGGTTGATGGGCTACACCTTC. The genes are TRBV18 and TRBJ1-2, with 7 nucleotides matching TRBD1. V was clipped by 5 bases and J by 8 bases; unmatched bases: 11. This CDR3 has 14 residues. CDR1 and CDR2 from the germline V gene are KGHSH and LQKENI.

This chain uses TRBV2 with TRBJ2-1, with TRBD1 matching 9 bases. Germline values: CDR1 SNHLY, CDR2 FYNNEI. With 2 bases clipped from V and 2 bases from J, the junction kept 7 bases outside the gene matches. The CDR3 loop spans 17 amino acids. CDR3 protein: CASSERTGVRAYNEQFF. The CDR3 DNA sequence: TGTGCCAGCAGTGAAAGGACAGGGGTCCGAGCCTACAATGAGCAGTTCTTC. The whole variable domain, remainder taken from reference TRBV2 and TRBJ2-1, is EPEVTQTPSHQVTQMGQEVILRCVPISNHLYFYWYRQILGQKVEFLVSFYNNEISEKSEIFDDQFSVERPDGSNFTLKIRSTKLEDSAMYFCASSERTGVRAYNEQFFGPGTRLTVL.

This chain joins TRBV6-5 and TRBJ2-2; D perhaps matches TRBD1 (5 bases). Germline V lookup: CDR1 MNHEY, CDR2 SVGAGI. This CDR3 contains 14 residues. V was pared by 4 bases and J by 1 base, with 7 bases between. The CDR3, as DNA: TGTGCCAGCAGTTTCGGACAGAACACCGGGGAGCTGTTTTTT. Encoded protein: CASSFGQNTGELFF.

V and J are TRBV27 and TRBJ2-1; 12 bases agree with TRBD2. With V trimmed by 2 bases and J by 8 bases, 13 bases remained unmatched. Looked up from germline, CDR1 is MNHEY and CDR2 is SMNVEV (reference sequence). The CDR3 extends over 18 amino acids. The CDR3 DNA is TGTGCCAGCAGTTTACCGGGACTAGCGGGTTCTGAGATGCATGAGCAGTTCTTC. Its translation is CASSLPGLAGSEMHEQFF.

The chain links TRBV11-3 to TRBJ2-1, with 11 bases identical to TRBD2. This CDR3 comprises 15 residues. Germline V gene lookup returns CDR1 SGHNT and CDR2 YENEEA. Losses at the gene ends were 0 bases for V and 10 bases for J; bases not matched to a gene: 5. The CDR3 loop reads CASSLEVSGRAEQFF. In DNA form, the CDR3 reads TGTGCCAGCAGCTTAGAGGTTAGCGGGAGGGCCGAGCAGTTCTTC.

This rearrangement joins TRBV4-3 to TRBJ2-7, with 9 bases that match TRBD1. CDR3 length: 14 amino acids. Per the germline V gene, CDR1 is LGHNA and CDR2 is YSLEER. The ends lost 3 bases at V and 5 bases at J; junction bases unmatched: 5. CDR3 sequence reads: CASSQGQGVHEQYF. The DNA of the CDR3 is TGCGCCAGCAGCCAGGGACAGGGTGTGCACGAGCAGTACTTC.

This chain links TRBV19 with TRBJ2-1; 9 positions match TRBD1. The CDR3 covers 15 residues. Germline values: CDR1 LNHDA, CDR2 SQIVND (reference sequence). V dropped 6 bases and J dropped 9; count of bases not matched to a gene: 12. The CDR3 nucleotides are TGTGCCAGTAGAGGCTGGGACAGGGTGGACGGTGAGCAGTTCTTC. It codes for CASRGWDRVDGEQFF.

This chain joins TRBV30 and TRBJ1-5; D call uncertain. This CDR3 contains 14 residues. V was pared by 0 bases and J by 1 base, with 7 bases between. Germline lookup yields CDR1 GTSNPN and CDR2 SVGIG (reference sequence). CDR3 nucleotides: TGTGCCTGGAGTGTGGCGGGGAGCAATCAGCCCCAGCATTTT. Its translation is CAWSVAGSNQPQHF.

This chain uses TRBV28 with TRBJ2-3, with 9 bases matching TRBD2. Germline CDR1 reads MDHEN; CDR2 reads SYDVKM. The V segment lost 7 bases and the J segment 5 bases; nucleotides outside the gene matches: 7. The CDR3 covers 14 residues. For the CDR3, the DNA is TGTGCCAGCAATCTAGCGGGGCGGCGAGATACGCAGTATTTT. This encodes CASNLAGRRDTQYF.

This chain uses TRBV7-8 with TRBJ2-7; tentative D call: TRBD2 (7 bases). Germline CDR1 SGHVS, CDR2 FQNEAQ. The V end lost 5 bases, the J end lost 3 bases, and 14 bases lay between the germline ends. The CDR3 length is 14 residues. The CDR3 loop is CASSNLRGRYEQYF. DNA for the CDR3: TGTGCCAGCAGCAACTTGCGGGGGCGCTACGAGCAGTACTTC.